This is a list of T cell receptor beta chains from one sample in a study of shared clonotypes between healthy human individuals. Here immunoSEQ multiplex PCR was the method, and the copy in TCRdb shows in-frame clones only, minus some. The sample carries approximately 1.4 million clones, 95% to 99% recorded once. The source material was naive CD4+ T cells sorted from blood. The receptors derive from a man aged 30-40 years in good health. CDR3s include the opening cysteine and the closing phenylalanine or tryptophan. A D gene is named only where the DNA matches it firmly. Size is stated for part of the rows, as once, few or many counts, or as a class when the clone is expanded.

>-|TRBJ2-3|13|-|TRBV9
CASSVSSTDTQYF
TGTGCCAGCAGCGTCTCTAGCACAGATACGCAGTATTTT
>-|TRBJ1-3|15|once|TRBV15
CATSGYQGVGNTIYF
TGTGCCACCAGCGGGTACCAGGGAGTAGGAAACACCATATATTTT
>TRBD2|TRBJ2-7|15|-|TRBV7-9
CASSFKTSNYYEQYF
TGTGCCAGCAGCTTTAAGACTAGCAACTACTACGAGCAGTACTTC
>-|TRBJ1-5|13|-|TRBV6-5
CASSTTSNQPQHF
TGTGCCAGCAGTACCACCAGCAATCAGCCCCAGCATTTT
>TRBD2|TRBJ2-1|15|once|TRBV11-2
CASSPGLVAGRGQFF
TGTGCCAGCAGCCCAGGTCTGGTAGCGGGACGTGGGCAGTTCTTC
>TRBD2|TRBJ2-7|16|-|TRBV11-2
CASSSTRLAGGVEQYF
TGTGCCAGCAGCTCGACCCGACTAGCGGGAGGAGTCGAGCAGTACTTC
>-|TRBJ2-3|14|-|TRBV7-2
CASSFPLWGDTQYF
TGTGCCAGCAGCTTCCCTTTATGGGGAGATACGCAGTATTTT
>-|TRBJ2-7|14|-|TRBV27
CASSLSDRAYEQYF
TGTGCCAGCAGTTTATCGGACCGGGCTTACGAGCAGTACTTC
>-|TRBJ2-3|11|-|TRBV20-1
CSASKGDTQYF
TGCAGTGCTAGTAAGGGAGATACGCAGTATTTT
>-|TRBJ2-1|16|once|TRBV7-2
CASSLGSRKGGNEQFF
TGTGCCAGCAGCTTAGGGTCCCGGAAAGGCGGCAATGAGCAGTTCTTC
>-|TRBJ2-3|13|once|TRBV9
CASSVDGSDTQYF
TGTGCCAGCAGCGTAGACGGGAGCGATACGCAGTATTTT
>-|TRBJ1-1|13|once|TRBV18
CASSPRRQGEAFF
TGTGCCAGCTCACCACGTCGGCAAGGGGAAGCTTTCTTT
>-|TRBJ1-1|15|-|TRBV19
CASSIDGGMNTEAFF
TGTGCCAGTAGTATAGACGGAGGAATGAACACTGAAGCTTTCTTT
>-|TRBJ2-1|12|-|TRBV5-5
CASSLVYNEQFF
TGTGCCAGCAGCTTGGTCTACAATGAGCAGTTCTTC
>-|TRBJ2-7|13|-|TRBV25-1
CASTASGVYEQYF
TGTGCCAGCACCGCGTCGGGCGTCTACGAGCAGTACTTC
>-|TRBJ2-2|13|-|TRBV10-3
CAISERDTGELFF
TGTGCCATCAGTGAAAGGGACACCGGGGAGCTGTTTTTT
>TRBD1|TRBJ2-3|16|-|TRBV12-5
CASGFSRGQGTDTQYF
TGTGCTAGTGGCTTCTCCAGGGGGCAAGGGACAGATACGCAGTATTTT
>-|TRBJ1-4|16|-|TRBV6-5
CASSYWAGTALGKLFF
TGTGCCAGCAGTTACTGGGCCGGGACGGCGTTGGGAAAACTGTTTTTT
>TRBD1|TRBJ2-3|16|-|TRBV19
CASSNSLDRVSDTQYF
TGTGCCAGTAGTAATTCTCTCGACAGGGTATCAGATACGCAGTATTTT